This T cell receptor (beta chain) was observed in a study of control samples from healthy donors and cancer patients. Method: immunoSEQ multiplex PCR; TCRdb's copy keeps in-frame clones and lacks some. The sample lists 100,000 to 150,000 clones, 75% to 95% occurring once. The receptor's source is a man aged 18 to 29 in good health. Sample: blood.

As DNA, the CDR3 is TGTGCCAGCAGTTTGGGGGGCGGATCACCCCTCCACTTT. It encodes CASSLGGGSPLHF. J is TRBJ1-6 and V is TRBV27; maybe TRBD1 (6 bases). Per germline, CDR1 MNHEY and CDR2 SMNVEV (reference sequence). This CDR3 spans 13 amino acids. Trimming shortened V by 3 bases and J by 10 bases, and 10 bases separated the two germline ends.